This T cell receptor (beta chain) was captured in a study of a mutant IDH1 vaccine in newly diagnosed glioma. Overall study context: It was radiotherapy, temozolomide, or both that patients received previously, with most receiving both.

The CDR3 runs to 14 residues. V was shortened by 3 bases and J by 8 bases, with 13 bases between the two germline ends. Germline CDR1 KGHSH, CDR2 LQKENI. Time point indicated: baseline, week 1 (first vaccination visit). Treatment meaning: pre-vaccination baseline after standard-of-care therapy. Method: immunoSEQ multiplex PCR; TCRdb's copy keeps in-frame clones and lacks some. The table records approximately 52,000 clones, about 74% of them present only once. The chain joins TRBV18 to TRBJ1-4, with D perhaps matching TRBD1 (5 bases). This receptor was identified in a middle-aged woman with glioma. The input for sequencing was PBMCs, taken from a glioma patient treated with radiotherapy, temozolomide or both. The CDR3 DNA sequence: TGTGCCAGCTCACCTCAAGGGGTGGGAGAAAAACTGTTTTTT. Its translation: CASSPQGVGEKLFF.